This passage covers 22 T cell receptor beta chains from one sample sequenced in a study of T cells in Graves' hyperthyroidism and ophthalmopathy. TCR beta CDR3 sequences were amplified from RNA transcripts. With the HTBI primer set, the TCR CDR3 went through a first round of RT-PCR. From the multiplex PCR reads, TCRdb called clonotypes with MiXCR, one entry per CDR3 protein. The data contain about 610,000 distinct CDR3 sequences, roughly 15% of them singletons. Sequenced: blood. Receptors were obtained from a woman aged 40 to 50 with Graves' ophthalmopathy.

CDR3 residues: CASSSPPGTGFSYEQYF. The CDR3 DNA follows: TGTGCCAGCAGCTCCCCCCCCGGGACAGGGTTCTCCTACGAGCAGTACTTC. The chain links TRBV11-2 to TRBJ2-7; TRBD1 aligns across 9 bases. CDR3 length: 17 residues. Germline assignment: CDR1 SGHAT and CDR2 FQNNGV. V lost 4 bases to trimming and J lost 0 bases; unmatched junction nucleotides: 10.

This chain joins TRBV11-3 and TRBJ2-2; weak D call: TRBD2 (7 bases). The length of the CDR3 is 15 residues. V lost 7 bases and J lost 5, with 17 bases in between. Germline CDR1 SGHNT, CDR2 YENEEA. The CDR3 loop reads CASTEPRGRTGELFF. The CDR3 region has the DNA TGTGCCAGCACGGAACCGCGGGGGCGGACCGGGGAGCTGTTTTTT.

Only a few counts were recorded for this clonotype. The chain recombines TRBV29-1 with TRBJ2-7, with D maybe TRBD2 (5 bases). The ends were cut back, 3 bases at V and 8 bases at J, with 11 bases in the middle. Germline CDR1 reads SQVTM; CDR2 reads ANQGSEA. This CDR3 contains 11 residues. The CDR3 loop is CSVEWERQQYF. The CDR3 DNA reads TGCAGCGTTGAGTGGGAGAGACAGCAGTACTTC.

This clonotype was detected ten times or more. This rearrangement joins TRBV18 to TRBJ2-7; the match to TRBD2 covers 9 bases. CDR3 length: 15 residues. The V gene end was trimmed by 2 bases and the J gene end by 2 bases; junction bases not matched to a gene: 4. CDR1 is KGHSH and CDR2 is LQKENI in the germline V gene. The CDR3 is CASSPASGATYEQYF. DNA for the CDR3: TGTGCCAGCTCACCAGCTAGCGGGGCCACCTACGAGCAGTACTTC. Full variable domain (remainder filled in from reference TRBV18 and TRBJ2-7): NAGVMQNPRHLVRRRGQEARLRCSPMKGHSHVYWYRQLPEEGLKFMVYLQKENIIDESGMPKERFSAEFPKEGPSILRIQQVVRGDSAAYFCASSPASGATYEQYFGPGTRLTVT.

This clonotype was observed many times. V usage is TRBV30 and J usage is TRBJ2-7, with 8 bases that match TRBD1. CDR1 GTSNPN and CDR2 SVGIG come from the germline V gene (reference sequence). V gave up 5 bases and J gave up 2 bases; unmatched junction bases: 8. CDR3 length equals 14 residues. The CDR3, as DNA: TGTGCCTGGGGTGCAGCAGGGGGCACCTACGAGCAGTACTTC. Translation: CAWGAAGGTYEQYF. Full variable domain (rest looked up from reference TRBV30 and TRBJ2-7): SQTIHQWPATLVQPVGSPLSLECTVEGTSNPNLYWYRQAAGRGLQLLFYSVGIGQISSEVPQNLSASRPQDRQFILSSKKLLLSDSGFYLCAWGAAGGTYEQYFGPGTRLTVT.

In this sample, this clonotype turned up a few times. CDR3 in DNA: TGTGCCAGTAGTATAGCCGCGGACAGGGGGCGTGACGAGCAGTACTTC. Its translation: CASSIAADRGRDEQYF. The chain joins TRBV19 to TRBJ2-7; TRBD1 matches at 11 bases. CDR1 LNHDA and CDR2 SQIVND come from the germline V gene (reference sequence). This CDR3 comprises 16 residues. V gave up 1 base and J gave up 5 bases; unmatched junction bases: 7. Supplemented by reference TRBV19 and TRBJ2-7, the full variable domain reads DGGITQSPKYLFRKEGQNVTLSCEQNLNHDAMYWYRQDPGQGLRLIYYSQIVNDFQKGDIAEGYSVSREKKESFPLTVTSAQKNPTAFYLCASSIAADRGRDEQYFGPGTRLTVT.

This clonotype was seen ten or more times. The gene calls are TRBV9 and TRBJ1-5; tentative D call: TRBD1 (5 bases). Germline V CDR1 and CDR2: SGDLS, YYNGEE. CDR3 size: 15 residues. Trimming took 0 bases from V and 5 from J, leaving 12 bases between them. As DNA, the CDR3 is TGTGCCAGCAGCGTAGGCCAGGGAGGGGATCAGCCCCAGCATTTT. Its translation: CASSVGQGGDQPQHF. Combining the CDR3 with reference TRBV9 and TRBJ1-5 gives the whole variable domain DSGVTQTPKHLITATGQRVTLRCSPRSGDLSVYWYQQSLDQGLQFLIQYYNGEERAKGNILERFSAQQFPDLHSELNLSSLELGDSALYFCASSVGQGGDQPQHFGDGTRLSIL.

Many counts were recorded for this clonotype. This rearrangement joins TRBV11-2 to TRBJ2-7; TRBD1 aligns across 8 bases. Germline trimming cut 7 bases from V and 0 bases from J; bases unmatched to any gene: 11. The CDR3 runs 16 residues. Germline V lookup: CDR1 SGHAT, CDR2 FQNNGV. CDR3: CASTVTGTGSSYEQYF. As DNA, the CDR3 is TGTGCCAGCACCGTTACCGGGACAGGAAGCTCCTACGAGCAGTACTTC.

CDR3 protein: CASSVEESQPQHF. In DNA, the CDR3 is TGTGCCAGCAGTGTGGAAGAATCGCAGCCCCAGCATTTT. The chain is built from TRBV6-4 and TRBJ1-5, with unresolved D. Germline lookup yields CDR1 MRHNA and CDR2 SNTAGT. The V end lost 4 bases, the J end lost 7 bases, and 11 bases lay between the germline ends. This CDR3 region has 13 residues.

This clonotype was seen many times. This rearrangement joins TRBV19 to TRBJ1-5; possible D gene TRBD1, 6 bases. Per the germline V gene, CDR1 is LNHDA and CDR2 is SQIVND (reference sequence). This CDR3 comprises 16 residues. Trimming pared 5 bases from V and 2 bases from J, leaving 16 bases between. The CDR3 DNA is TGTGCCAGTAGTCCGACAGGCCCGGGGGGCAATCAGCCCCAGCATTTT. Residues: CASSPTGPGGNQPQHF.

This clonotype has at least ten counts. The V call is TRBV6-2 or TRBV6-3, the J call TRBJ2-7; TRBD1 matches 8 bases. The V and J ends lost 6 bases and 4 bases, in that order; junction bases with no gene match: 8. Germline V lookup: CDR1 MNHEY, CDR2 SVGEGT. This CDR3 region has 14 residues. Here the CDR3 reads CASSSRTGRYEQYF. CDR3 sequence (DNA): TGTGCCAGCAGCTCACGGACAGGGAGGTACGAGCAGTACTTC.

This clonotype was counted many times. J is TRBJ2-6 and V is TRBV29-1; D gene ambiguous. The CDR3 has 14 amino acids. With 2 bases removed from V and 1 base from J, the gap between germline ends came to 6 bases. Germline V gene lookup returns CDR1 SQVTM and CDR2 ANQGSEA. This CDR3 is CSVETGSGANVLTF. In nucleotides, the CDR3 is TGCAGCGTTGAAACCGGGTCTGGGGCCAACGTCCTGACTTTC.

Here the CDR3 reads CASRYYEQTQYF. The CDR3 DNA is TGCGCCAGCAGATACTACGAGCAGACCCAGTACTTC. The chain couples TRBV5-1 to TRBJ2-5; D is unclear. Trimming took off 5 bases at V and 6 bases at J, with 11 bases between the two ends. Germline V CDR1 and CDR2: SGHRS, YFSETQ. There are 12 residues in the CDR3.

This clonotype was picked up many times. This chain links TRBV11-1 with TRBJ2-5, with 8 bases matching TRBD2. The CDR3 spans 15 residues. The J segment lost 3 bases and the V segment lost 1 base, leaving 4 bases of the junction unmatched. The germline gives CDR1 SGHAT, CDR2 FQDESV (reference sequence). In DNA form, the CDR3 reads TGTGCCAGCAGCTTAGTTGGAGCGGGGGAAGAGACCCAGTACTTC. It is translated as CASSLVGAGEETQYF.

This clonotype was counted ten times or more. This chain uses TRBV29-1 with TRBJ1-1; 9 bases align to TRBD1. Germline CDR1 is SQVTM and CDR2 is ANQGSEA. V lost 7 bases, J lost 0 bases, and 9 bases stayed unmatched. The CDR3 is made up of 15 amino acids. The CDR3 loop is CSAQDRGGMNTEAFF. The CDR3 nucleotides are TGCAGCGCCCAGGACAGGGGCGGCATGAACACTGAAGCTTTCTTT.

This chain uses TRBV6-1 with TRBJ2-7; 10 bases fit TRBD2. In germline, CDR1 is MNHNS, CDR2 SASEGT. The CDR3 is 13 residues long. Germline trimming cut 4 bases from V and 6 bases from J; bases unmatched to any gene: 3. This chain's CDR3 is CASSVSSGSEQYF. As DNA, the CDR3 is TGTGCCAGCAGTGTGTCTAGCGGGAGCGAGCAGTACTTC.

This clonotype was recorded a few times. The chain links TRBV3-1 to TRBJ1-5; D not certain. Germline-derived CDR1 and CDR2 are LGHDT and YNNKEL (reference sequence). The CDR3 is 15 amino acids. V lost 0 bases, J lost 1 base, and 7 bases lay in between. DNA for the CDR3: TGTGCCAGCAGCCAAGATACCAGGAGCAATCAGCCCCAGCATTTT. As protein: CASSQDTRSNQPQHF.

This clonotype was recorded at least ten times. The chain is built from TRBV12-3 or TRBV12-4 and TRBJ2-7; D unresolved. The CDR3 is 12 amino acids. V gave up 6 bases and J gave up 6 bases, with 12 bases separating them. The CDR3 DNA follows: TGTGCCAGCAGGCTTGGTCGAGGCGAGCAGTACTTC. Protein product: CASRLGRGEQYF.

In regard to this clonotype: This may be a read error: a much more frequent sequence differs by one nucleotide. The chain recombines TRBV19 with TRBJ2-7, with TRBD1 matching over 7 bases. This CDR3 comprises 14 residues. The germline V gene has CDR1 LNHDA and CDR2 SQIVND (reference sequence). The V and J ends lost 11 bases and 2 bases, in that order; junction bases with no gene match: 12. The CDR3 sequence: CAPARGQGAYEQYF. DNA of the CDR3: TGTGCCCCCGCCAGAGGGCAGGGGGCCTACGAGCAGTACTTC.

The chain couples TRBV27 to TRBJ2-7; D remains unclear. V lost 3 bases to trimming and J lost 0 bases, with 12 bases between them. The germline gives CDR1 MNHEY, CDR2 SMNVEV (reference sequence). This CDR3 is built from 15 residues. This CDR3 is CASSLNVDTSYEQYF. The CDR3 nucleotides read TGTGCCAGCAGTTTGAACGTCGACACCTCCTACGAGCAGTACTTC.

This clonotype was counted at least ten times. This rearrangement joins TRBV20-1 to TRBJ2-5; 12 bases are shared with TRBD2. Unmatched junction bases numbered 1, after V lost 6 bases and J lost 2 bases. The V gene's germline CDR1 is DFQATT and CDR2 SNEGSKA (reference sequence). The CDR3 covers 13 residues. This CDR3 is CSAGLAGQETQYF. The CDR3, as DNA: TGCAGTGCCGGACTAGCGGGACAAGAGACCCAGTACTTC.

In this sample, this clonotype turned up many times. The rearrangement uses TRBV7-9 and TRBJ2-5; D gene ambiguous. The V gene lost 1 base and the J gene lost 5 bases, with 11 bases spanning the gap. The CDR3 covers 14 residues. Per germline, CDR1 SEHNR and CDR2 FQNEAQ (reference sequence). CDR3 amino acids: CASSLVSLQETQYF. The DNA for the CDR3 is TGTGCCAGCAGCTTAGTGTCCCTTCAGGAGACCCAGTACTTC.